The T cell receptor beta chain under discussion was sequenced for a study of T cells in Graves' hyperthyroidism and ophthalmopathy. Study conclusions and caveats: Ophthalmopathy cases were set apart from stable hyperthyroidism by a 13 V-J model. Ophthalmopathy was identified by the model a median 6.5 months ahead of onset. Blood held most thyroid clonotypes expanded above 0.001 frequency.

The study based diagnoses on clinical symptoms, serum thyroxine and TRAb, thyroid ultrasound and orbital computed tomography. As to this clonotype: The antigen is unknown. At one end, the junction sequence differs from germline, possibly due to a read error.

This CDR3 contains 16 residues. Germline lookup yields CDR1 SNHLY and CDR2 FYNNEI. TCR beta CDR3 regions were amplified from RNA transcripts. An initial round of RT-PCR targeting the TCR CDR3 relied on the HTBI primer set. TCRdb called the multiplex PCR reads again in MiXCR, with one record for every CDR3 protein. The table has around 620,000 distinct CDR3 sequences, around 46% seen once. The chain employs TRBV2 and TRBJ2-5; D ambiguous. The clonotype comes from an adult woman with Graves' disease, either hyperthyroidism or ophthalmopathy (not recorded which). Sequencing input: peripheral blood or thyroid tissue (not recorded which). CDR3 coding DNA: TGTGCCATCAGTGAGTCAGGTGGGCAGCCCCAAGAGACCCAGTACTTC. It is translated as CAISESGGQPQETQYF.